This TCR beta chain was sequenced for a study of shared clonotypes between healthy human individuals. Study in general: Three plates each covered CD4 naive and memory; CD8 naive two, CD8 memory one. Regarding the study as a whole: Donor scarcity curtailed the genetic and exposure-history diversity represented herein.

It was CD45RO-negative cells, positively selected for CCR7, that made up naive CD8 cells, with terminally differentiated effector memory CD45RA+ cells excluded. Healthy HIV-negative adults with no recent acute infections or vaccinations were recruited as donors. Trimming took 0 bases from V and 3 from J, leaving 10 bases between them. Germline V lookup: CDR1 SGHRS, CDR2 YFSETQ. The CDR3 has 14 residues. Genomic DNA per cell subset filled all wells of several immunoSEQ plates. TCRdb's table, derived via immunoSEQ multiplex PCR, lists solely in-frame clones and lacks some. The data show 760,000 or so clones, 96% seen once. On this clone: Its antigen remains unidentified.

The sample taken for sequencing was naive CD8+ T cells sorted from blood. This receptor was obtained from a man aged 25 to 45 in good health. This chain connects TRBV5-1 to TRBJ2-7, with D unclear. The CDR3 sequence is CASSLAPVSYEQYF. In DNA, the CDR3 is TGCGCCAGCAGCTTGGCGCCGGTGAGCTACGAGCAGTACTTC.